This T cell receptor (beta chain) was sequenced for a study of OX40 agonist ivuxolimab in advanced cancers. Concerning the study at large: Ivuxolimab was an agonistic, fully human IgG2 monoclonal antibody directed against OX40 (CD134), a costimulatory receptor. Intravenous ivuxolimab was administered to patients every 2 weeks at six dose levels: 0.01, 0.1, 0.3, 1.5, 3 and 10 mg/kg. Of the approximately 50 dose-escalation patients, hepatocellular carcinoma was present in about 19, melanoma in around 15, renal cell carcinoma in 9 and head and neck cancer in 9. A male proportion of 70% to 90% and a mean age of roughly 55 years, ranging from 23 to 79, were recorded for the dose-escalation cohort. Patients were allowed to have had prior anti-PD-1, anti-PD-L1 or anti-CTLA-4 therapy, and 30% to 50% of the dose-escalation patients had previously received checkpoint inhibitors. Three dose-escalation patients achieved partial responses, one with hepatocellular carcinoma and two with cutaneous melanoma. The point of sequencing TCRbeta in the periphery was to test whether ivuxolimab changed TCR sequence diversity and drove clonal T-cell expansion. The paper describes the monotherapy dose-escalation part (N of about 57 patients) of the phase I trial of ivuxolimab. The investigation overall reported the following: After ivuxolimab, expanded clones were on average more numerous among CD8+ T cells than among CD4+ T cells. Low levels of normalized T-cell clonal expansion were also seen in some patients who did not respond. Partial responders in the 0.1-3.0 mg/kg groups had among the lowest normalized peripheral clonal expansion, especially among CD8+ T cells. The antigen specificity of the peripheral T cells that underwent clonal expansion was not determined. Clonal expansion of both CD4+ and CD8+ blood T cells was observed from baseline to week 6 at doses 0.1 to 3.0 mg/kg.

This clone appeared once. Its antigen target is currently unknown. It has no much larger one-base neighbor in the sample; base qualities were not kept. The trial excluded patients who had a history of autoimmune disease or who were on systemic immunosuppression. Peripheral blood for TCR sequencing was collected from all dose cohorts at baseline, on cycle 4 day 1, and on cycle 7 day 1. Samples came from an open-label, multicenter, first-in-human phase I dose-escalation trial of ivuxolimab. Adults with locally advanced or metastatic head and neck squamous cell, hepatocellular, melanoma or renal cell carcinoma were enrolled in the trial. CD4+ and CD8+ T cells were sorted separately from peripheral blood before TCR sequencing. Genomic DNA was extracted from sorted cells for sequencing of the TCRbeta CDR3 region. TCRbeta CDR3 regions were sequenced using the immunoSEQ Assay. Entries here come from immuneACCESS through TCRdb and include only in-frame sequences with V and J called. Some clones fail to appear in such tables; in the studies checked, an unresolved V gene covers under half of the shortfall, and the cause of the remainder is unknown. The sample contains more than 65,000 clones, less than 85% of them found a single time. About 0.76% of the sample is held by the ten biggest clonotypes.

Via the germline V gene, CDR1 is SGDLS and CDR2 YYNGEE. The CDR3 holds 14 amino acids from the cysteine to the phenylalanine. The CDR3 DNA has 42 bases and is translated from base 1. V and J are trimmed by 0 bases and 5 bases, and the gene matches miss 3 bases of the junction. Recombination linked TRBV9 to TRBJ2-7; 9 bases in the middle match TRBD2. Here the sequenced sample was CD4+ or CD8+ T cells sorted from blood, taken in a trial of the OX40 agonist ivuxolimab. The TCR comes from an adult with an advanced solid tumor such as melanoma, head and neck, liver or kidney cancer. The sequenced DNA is TGTGCCAGCAGCGTAGGAGCGGGGGGCGACGAGCAGTACTTC. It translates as CASSVGAGGDEQYF.